The T cell receptor beta chain described here comes from a study of cytomegalovirus exposure and HLA in healthy donors. Broader study findings: It was reported in a later analysis that an Asian-associated ancestry cluster showed fewer N-insertions than the 666-donor mean.

CDR1 and CDR2 from the germline V gene are SGHTS and YDEGEE. This CDR3 contains 11 residues. V shed 2 bases and J shed 6 bases, with 6 bases lying between them. 60 Vbeta and 13 Jbeta primers were used in PCR. Original methodology: In a later analysis, 80 million to 100 million unique TCR beta chains included roughly 11 million shared by two or more donors. Clones were read by immunoSEQ multiplex PCR, and TCRdb kept only the in-frame ones, dropping some. V and J calls and clone size follow that table, whereas D and trimming were derived from the DNA. The table lists around 92,000 clones, more than 60% of them singletons. Worth noting for this clone: Its target is unknown.

The sequencing input was PBMCs. The chain employs TRBV5-8 and TRBJ2-7; D not resolved. The sequence was collected from a man aged 55 to 70 in good health and CMV-seropositive. The DNA of the CDR3 is TGTGCCAGCAGCTTTGTCGGCGAGCAGTACTTC. It specifies CASSFVGEQYF. Complete variable domain (other parts from reference TRBV5-8 and TRBJ2-7): EAGVTQSPTHLIKTRGQQATLRCSPISGHTSVYWYQQALGLGLQFLLWYDEGEERNRGNFPPRFSGRQFPNYSSELNVNALELEDSALYLCASSFVGEQYFGPGTRLTVT.